This T cell receptor (beta chain) comes out of a study of control samples from healthy donors and cancer patients. This clone was picked up one time. TCRdb's table, derived via immunoSEQ multiplex PCR, lists solely in-frame clones and lacks some. This table has tens of thousands of clones, around nine tenths appearing once. The V segment lost 5 bases and the J segment 0 bases; nucleotides outside the gene matches: 5. This CDR3 is 15 amino acids long. Germline CDR1 SGHAT, CDR2 FQNNGV. The TCR was taken from a man aged 55 to 70 with colorectal cancer. The J gene is TRBJ1-1, the V gene TRBV11-2; 8 nucleotides agree with TRBD1. Sample: PBMCs. This CDR3 is CASSVHRGMNTEAFF. The CDR3 DNA sequence: TGTGCCAGCAGCGTACACAGGGGGATGAACACTGAAGCTTTCTTT.